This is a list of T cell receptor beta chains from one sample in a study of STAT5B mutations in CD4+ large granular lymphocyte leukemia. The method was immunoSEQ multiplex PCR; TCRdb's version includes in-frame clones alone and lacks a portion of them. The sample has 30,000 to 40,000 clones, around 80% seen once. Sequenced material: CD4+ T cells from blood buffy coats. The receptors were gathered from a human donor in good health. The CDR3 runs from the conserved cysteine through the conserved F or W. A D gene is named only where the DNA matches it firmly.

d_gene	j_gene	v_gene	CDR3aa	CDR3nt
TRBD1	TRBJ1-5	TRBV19	CASSIEKTGYQPQHF	TGTGCCAGTAGTATTGAAAAGACAGGGTATCAGCCCCAGCATTTT
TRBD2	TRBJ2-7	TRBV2	CASSGGTYEQYF	TGTGCCAGCTCGGGAGGGACCTACGAGCAGTACTTC
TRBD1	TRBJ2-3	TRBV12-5	CASAQIQGQSTDTQYF	TGTGCTAGTGCCCAGATTCAGGGACAGAGCACAGATACGCAGTATTTT
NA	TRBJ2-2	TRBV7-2	CASSRGTRGTGELFF	TGTGCCAGCAGCCGCGGGACAAGAGGAACCGGGGAGCTGTTTTTT
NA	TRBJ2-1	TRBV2	CASIETDLRFDEQFF	TGTGCCAGCATTGAGACAGATTTAAGGTTCGATGAGCAGTTCTTC
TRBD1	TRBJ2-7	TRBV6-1	CASRRGDRGPEQYF	TGTGCCAGCAGAAGAGGGGACAGGGGGCCCGAGCAGTACTTC
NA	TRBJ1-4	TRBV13	CASSRGEGATNEKLFF	TGTGCCAGCAGCAGGGGTGAAGGAGCAACTAATGAAAAACTGTTTTTT
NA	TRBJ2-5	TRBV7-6	CASSQNGVQKKTETQYF	TGTGCCAGCAGCCAGAATGGGGTCCAGAAAAAGACGGAGACCCAGTACTTC
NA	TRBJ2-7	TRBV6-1	CASSAWGAAYEQYF	TGTGCCAGCAGTGCCTGGGGTGCCGCCTACGAGCAGTACTTC
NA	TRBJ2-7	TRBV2	CASSYGRSYEQYF	TGTGCCAGCAGCTATGGACGATCCTACGAGCAGTACTTC